This entry lists 29 T cell receptor beta chains sequenced from one sample in a study of shared clonotypes between healthy human individuals. Profiled with immunoSEQ multiplex PCR; TCRdb holds only in-frame clones, not every one. The sample consists of some 2 million clones, 95% of them appearing once. The sample consisted of naive CD4+ T cells sorted from blood. Subset specified: CD45RA+ positively selected. Receptors were obtained from a man younger than 30 in good health.

This chain joins TRBV6-1 and TRBJ2-5; D is undetermined. This CDR3 region has 14 residues. The V and J ends lost 5 bases and 2 bases respectively, with 12 bases between them. Per the germline V gene, CDR1 is MNHNS and CDR2 is SASEGT. This CDR3 is CASSYGSFQETQYF. CDR3 nucleotide sequence: TGTGCCAGCAGTTATGGGTCGTTTCAAGAGACCCAGTACTTC.

The J gene is TRBJ1-6, the V gene TRBV4-1; a weak D match, TRBD1 (5 bases). The CDR3 has 17 amino acids. Germline CDR1 reads MGHRA; CDR2 reads YSYEKL. V shed 1 base and J shed 4 bases, with 14 bases lying between them. The CDR3 loop reads CASSQGGTREYNSPLHF. The CDR3 DNA reads as TGCGCCAGCAGCCAAGGAGGGACTCGGGAGTATAATTCACCCCTCCACTTT.

This CDR3 is CASSPGFGTGQETQYF. CDR3 sequence (DNA): TGTGCCAGCAGCCCGGGGTTCGGGACAGGGCAAGAGACCCAGTACTTC. The chain links TRBV5-6 to TRBJ2-5, with TRBD1 matching over 9 bases. CDR3 length equals 16 residues. The germline V gene has CDR1 SGHDT and CDR2 YYEEEE. The V and J ends lost 4 bases and 2 bases, in that order; junction bases with no gene match: 9. Using reference TRBV5-6 and TRBJ2-5 for the parts outside the CDR3, the full variable domain is DAGVTQSPTHLIKTRGQQVTLRCSPKSGHDTVSWYQQALGQGPQFIFQYYEEEERQRGNFPDRFSGHQFPNYSSELNVNALLLGDSALYLCASSPGFGTGQETQYFGPGTRLLVL.

Concerning this clone: Other nucleotide sequences in the sample specify the same CDR3. The J gene is TRBJ1-5, the V gene TRBV7-8; TRBD1 agrees at 9 bases. There are 14 residues in the CDR3. The germline CDR1 and CDR2 sequences are SGHVS and FQNEAQ. Trimming cost V 6 bases and J 2 bases; bases outside gene matches: 2. Here the CDR3 reads CASSRQGGNQPQHF. The CDR3 DNA follows: TGTGCCAGCAGTCGACAGGGGGGCAATCAGCCCCAGCATTTT.

The genes are TRBV25-1 and TRBJ1-6; 9 nucleotides match TRBD1. The CDR3 totals 15 residues. Per the germline V gene, CDR1 is MGHDK and CDR2 is SYGVNS. Germline trimming cut 2 bases from V and 9 bases from J; bases unmatched to any gene: 5. In DNA form, the CDR3 reads TGTGCCAGCAGTGAAGGGACAGGGACTGGTTCACCCCTCCACTTT. Translating gives CASSEGTGTGSPLHF. The complete variable domain, with remaining parts taken from reference TRBV25-1 and TRBJ1-6, reads EADIYQTPRYLVIGTGKKITLECSQTMGHDKMYWYQQDPGMELHLIHYSYGVNSTEKGDLSSESTVSRIRTEHFPLTLESARPSHTSQYLCASSEGTGTGSPLHFGNGTRLTVT.

The CDR3: CASSLNDGGVNGYTF. The CDR3 bases are TGCGCCAGCAGCTTGAATGACGGGGGCGTGAATGGCTACACCTTC. The chain joins TRBV5-1 to TRBJ1-2; tentatively, D is TRBD1 (6 bases). Germline loops: CDR1 SGHRS, CDR2 YFSETQ. The CDR3 runs to 15 residues. The V gene lost 1 base and the J gene lost 6 bases, with 16 bases spanning the gap.

This chain connects TRBV7-2 to TRBJ2-1, with D possibly matching TRBD2 (5 bases). There are 15 residues in the CDR3. CDR1 SGHTA and CDR2 FQGNSA come from the germline V gene. Trimming pared 4 bases from V and 0 bases from J, leaving 10 bases between. CDR3 sequence (DNA): TGTGCCAGCAGCTCCTTAGGGAGCTCCTACAATGAGCAGTTCTTC. It specifies CASSSLGSSYNEQFF.

The chain links TRBV4-3 to TRBJ2-7; 7 positions match TRBD2. The CDR3 runs to 16 residues. Looked up from germline, CDR1 is LGHNA and CDR2 is YSLEER. V gave up 0 bases and J gave up 5 bases; unmatched junction bases: 10. DNA of the CDR3: TGCGCCAGCAGCCAAGATCTTGCGGGAGTCCCCAACGAGCAGTACTTC. Protein: CASSQDLAGVPNEQYF.

The V call is TRBV30, the J call TRBJ1-4; weak D call: TRBD1 (6 bases). The germline CDR1 and CDR2 sequences are GTSNPN and SVGIG (reference sequence). The CDR3 sequence is 12 residues long. The V gene lost 3 bases and the J gene lost 12 bases, with 14 bases spanning the gap. CDR3 bases: TGTGCCTGGAGCCGGGACACCGCAGAACTGTTTTTT. Translating gives CAWSRDTAELFF.

This clone appeared a single time. J is TRBJ2-3 and V is TRBV7-7, with 7 bases matching TRBD2. The CDR3 spans 13 residues. The germline V gene has CDR1 SSHAT and CDR2 FNYEAQ (reference sequence). The CDR3 protein is CASGRGAADTQYF. The DNA for the CDR3 is TGTGCTAGCGGGCGGGGCGCGGCAGATACGCAGTATTTT. The complete variable domain, with remaining parts taken from reference TRBV7-7 and TRBJ2-3, reads GAGVSQSPRYKVTKRGQDVTLRCDPISSHATLYWYQQALGQGPEFLTYFNYEAQPDKSGLPSDRFSAERPEGSISTLTIQRTEQRDSAMYRCASGRGAADTQYFGPGTRLTVL.

The V gene is TRBV10-3, the J gene TRBJ2-7; no clear D gene. Germline CDR1 and CDR2: ENHRY and SYGVKD. V was trimmed by 3 bases and J by 2 bases, leaving 11 bases between them. The CDR3 length is 14 residues. The DNA of the CDR3 is TGTGCCATCAGTGACCAACGGTGGACCTACGAGCAGTACTTC. It is translated as CAISDQRWTYEQYF.

This sequence joins TRBV20-1 and TRBJ1-1, with 8 bases identical to TRBD1. Germline lookup yields CDR1 DFQATT and CDR2 SNEGSKA (reference sequence). The CDR3 sequence is 11 residues long. V gave up 6 bases and J gave up 7 bases; unmatched junction bases: 4. CDR3 in DNA: TGCAGTGCCCTAGGACAGGGTGAAGCTTTCTTT. It codes for CSALGQGEAFF.

The CDR3 bases are TGTGCCAGCAGTTCCCAAGTGCCTAGCGGGGGAAGCTCCTACGAGCAGTACTTC. This gives the protein CASSSQVPSGGSSYEQYF. This chain uses TRBV2 with TRBJ2-5; TRBD2 aligns across 10 bases. The DNA end is more similar to TRBJ2-7, so the J call may be wrong. This CDR3 has 18 residues. CDR1 and CDR2 from the germline V gene are SNHLY and FYNNEI.

The V call is TRBV10-3, the J call TRBJ1-3, with a tentative D call TRBD1 (6 bases). Trimming shortened V by 2 bases and J by 0 bases, and 8 bases separated the two germline ends. The CDR3 sequence is 15 residues long. The germline gives CDR1 ENHRY, CDR2 SYGVKD. This CDR3 reads CAISEKGGSGNTIYF. The CDR3 DNA is TGTGCCATCAGTGAGAAGGGGGGCTCTGGAAACACCATATATTTT.

The chain recombines TRBV5-4 with TRBJ2-1, with D tentatively TRBD2 (5 bases). Germline V gene lookup returns CDR1 SGHNT and CDR2 YYREEE (reference sequence). The CDR3 sequence is 13 residues long. V was trimmed by 1 base and J by 8 bases, leaving 10 bases between them. CDR3 loop: CASSLTGYDEQFF. The CDR3 DNA follows: TGTGCCAGCAGCTTGACGGGGTACGATGAGCAGTTCTTC.

This clone was counted a single time. The V call is TRBV4-3, the J call TRBJ1-1, with D possibly TRBD1 on 5 matching bases. V lost 0 bases to trimming and J lost 11 bases, with 13 bases between them. The CDR3 length is 13 residues. Germline-derived CDR1 and CDR2 are LGHNA and YSLEER. CDR3 coding DNA: TGCGCCAGCAGCCAAGACGGGGGTTCCGTGGCTTTCTTT. Translation gives CASSQDGGSVAFF.

This sequence joins TRBV5-6 and TRBJ1-6; D uncertain. The CDR3 length is 13 residues. Trimming shortened V by 0 bases and J by 4 bases, and 2 bases separated the two germline ends. Germline lookup yields CDR1 SGHDT and CDR2 YYEEEE. CDR3 amino acids: CASSLGYNSPLHF. DNA of the CDR3: TGTGCCAGCAGCTTGGGGTATAATTCACCCCTCCACTTT.

The CDR3 here is CAWSNSLGNTIYF. DNA of the CDR3: TGTGCCTGGAGTAACAGTTTAGGAAACACCATATATTTT. The genes are TRBV30 and TRBJ1-3; D remains ambiguous. Between the trimmed V and J ends, which lost 2 bases and 4 bases, there was a span of 9 bases. The CDR3 extends over 13 amino acids. Germline V gene lookup returns CDR1 GTSNPN and CDR2 SVGIG (reference sequence).

This clone was detected once. The chain combines TRBV25-1 with TRBJ1-2; 8 bases agree with TRBD1. Germline CDR1 reads MGHDK; CDR2 reads SYGVNS. The ends lost 2 bases at V and 4 bases at J; junction bases unmatched: 3. This CDR3 contains 14 residues. CDR3 residues: CASSEPGTGYGYTF. The CDR3 DNA follows: TGTGCCAGCAGTGAACCAGGGACAGGCTATGGCTACACCTTC.

CDR3 coding DNA: TGCGAGTCCGCAGACAACTATGGCTACACCTTC. This encodes CESADNYGYTF. This chain joins TRBV20-1 and TRBJ1-2; no clear D. The germline CDR1 and CDR2 sequences are DFQATT and SNEGSKA (reference sequence). The CDR3 contains 11 residues.

The chain employs TRBV10-3 and TRBJ2-2, with 13 bases lining up with TRBD2. There are 15 residues in the CDR3. The trim removed 8 bases at V and 10 bases at J, leaving 10 bases unmatched. Germline-derived CDR1 and CDR2 are ENHRY and SYGVKD. The CDR3 loop is CAIGGTSGTYLELFF. In nucleotides, the CDR3 is TGTGCCATCGGGGGGACTAGCGGGACCTACCTGGAGCTGTTTTTT.

The chain has TRBV11-3 and TRBJ2-1; 13 bases fit TRBD2. The CDR3 sequence is 16 residues long. Germline V gene data show CDR1 as SGHNT and CDR2 as YENEEA. V was pared by 5 bases and J by 10 bases, with 11 bases of the junction left unmatched. The CDR3 spells CASSAGTSGAIWEQFF. The CDR3 DNA sequence: TGTGCCAGCAGCGCAGGGACTAGCGGGGCGATCTGGGAGCAGTTCTTC.

The chain has TRBV5-8 and TRBJ2-2; no firm D call. V dropped 7 bases and J dropped 8 bases, with 6 bases sitting between them. Germline CDR1 reads SGHTS; CDR2 reads YDEGEE. The CDR3 consists of 10 residues. The CDR3 DNA sequence: TGTGCCAGCGGGAAGGGGGAGCTGTTTTTT. This sequence encodes CASGKGELFF.

The chain has TRBV15 and TRBJ1-3; 8 nucleotides match TRBD1. This CDR3 has 16 residues. From germline, CDR1 is LNHNV and CDR2 YYDKDF (reference sequence). The V and J ends lost 3 bases and 4 bases, in that order; junction bases with no gene match: 8. CDR3 sequence reads: CATSRDSRGPGNTIYF. The DNA for the CDR3 is TGTGCCACCAGCAGGGATTCCAGGGGGCCCGGAAACACCATATATTTT.

The CDR3 loop is CASSPQGLAGIGEQYF. As DNA, the CDR3 is TGTGCCAGCTCACCACAGGGACTAGCGGGGATTGGCGAGCAGTACTTC. The chain employs TRBV18 and TRBJ2-7; 13 bases line up with TRBD2. Germline CDR1 and CDR2: KGHSH and LQKENI. The CDR3 has 16 amino acids. Trimming at V came to 1 base and at J to 6 bases, leaving 6 bases not matched to a gene.

This chain connects TRBV7-2 to TRBJ1-6; D is unresolved. Trimming pared 5 bases from V and 3 bases from J, leaving 14 bases between. The CDR3 length is 16 residues. Germline CDR1 is SGHTA and CDR2 is FQGNSA. CDR3 region: CASSPGLGFYNSPLHF. For the CDR3, the DNA is TGTGCCAGCAGCCCCGGCTTAGGGTTCTATAATTCACCCCTCCACTTT.

The V gene is TRBV6-1, the J gene TRBJ1-5, with 7 bases aligning to TRBD1. This CDR3 is built from 14 residues. Germline V gene data show CDR1 as MNHNS and CDR2 as SASEGT. J was trimmed by 7 bases and V by 6 bases; bases with no gene match: 9. The CDR3 bases are TGTGCCAGCAGCCCACAGGGGCGTGGACAGCCCCAGCATTTT. As protein: CASSPQGRGQPQHF.

Concerning this clone: The sample has other DNA sequences that encode this CDR3 too. This chain links TRBV2 with TRBJ1-1; D is undetermined. Deletions cut 4 bases from V and 0 bases from J, with 6 bases between. The CDR3 spans 13 residues. The germline gives CDR1 SNHLY, CDR2 FYNNEI. This CDR3 is CASSAGMNTEAFF. The CDR3 coding sequence is TGTGCCAGCAGTGCCGGCATGAACACTGAAGCTTTCTTT.

This chain joins TRBV30 and TRBJ1-3; D is unresolved. Germline V gene sequence: CDR1 GTSNPN, CDR2 SVGIG (reference sequence). The V and J ends lost 3 bases and 0 bases respectively, with 9 bases between them. The CDR3 consists of 14 residues. CDR3 DNA: TGTGCCTGGAGGTTCCAACCCTCTGGAAACACCATATATTTT. It specifies CAWRFQPSGNTIYF. Combining the CDR3 with reference TRBV30 and TRBJ1-3 gives the whole variable domain SQTIHQWPATLVQPVGSPLSLECTVEGTSNPNLYWYRQAAGRGLQLLFYSVGIGQISSEVPQNLSASRPQDRQFILSSKKLLLSDSGFYLCAWRFQPSGNTIYFGEGSWLTVV.